Below, 21 T cell receptor beta chains from the same sample are listed, as sequenced in a study of blood T cell repertoires in COVID-19. The repertoire was sequenced with immunoSEQ multiplex PCR; TCRdb's copy has only in-frame clones and lacks some. The sample lists about 170,000 clones; around four fifths were seen once. Sample: peripheral blood. These receptors all stem from a woman aged 65 to 85 with COVID-19, enrolled during active disease.

The CDR3 sequence: CASSVSGRGGDTQYF. Written as DNA, the CDR3 is TGTGCCAGCAGCGTTAGCGGGAGAGGGGGGGATACGCAGTATTTT. The chain carries TRBV7-2 and TRBJ2-3, with 9 bases lining up with TRBD2. The trim removed 5 bases at V and 6 bases at J, leaving 9 bases unmatched. This CDR3 is 15 amino acids long. Germline V gene data show CDR1 as SGHTA and CDR2 as FQGNSA.

The chain couples TRBV4-1 to TRBJ2-7, with a possible D match to TRBD2 (5 bases). Germline CDR1 reads MGHRA; CDR2 reads YSYEKL. The V end lost 2 bases, the J end lost 5 bases, and 16 bases lay between the germline ends. This CDR3 is built from 15 residues. Here the CDR3 reads CASSQKPGKRDEQYF. Here the CDR3 DNA reads TGCGCCAGCAGCCAAAAACCCGGAAAGAGGGACGAGCAGTACTTC.

The chain is built from TRBV6-6 and TRBJ1-1, with D tentatively TRBD1 (6 bases). Germline assignment: CDR1 MNHNY and CDR2 SVGAGI (reference sequence). The CDR3 extends over 14 amino acids. The ends were cut back, 2 bases at V and 4 bases at J, with 11 bases in the middle. CDR3 in amino acids: CASSYLTGTTEAFF. The CDR3 DNA reads TGTGCCAGCAGTTACCTTACAGGGACCACTGAAGCTTTCTTT.

This clone was detected only once. This chain joins TRBV5-1 and TRBJ2-7, with D perhaps matching TRBD2 (6 bases). Trimming removed 2 bases from V and 3 bases from J, with 15 bases in between. CDR3 length: 15 amino acids. The V gene's germline CDR1 is SGHRS and CDR2 YFSETQ. CDR3 region: CASSLLLAGYYEQYF. The CDR3 nucleotides read TGCGCCAGCAGCTTACTACTAGCCGGTTACTACGAGCAGTACTTC.

A few counts support this clone. The chain has TRBV13 and TRBJ2-7; D gene unclear. V dropped 4 bases and J dropped 0 bases, with 7 bases sitting between them. Germline CDR1 is PRHDT and CDR2 is FYEKMQ (reference sequence). This CDR3 has 13 amino acids. CDR3 DNA: TGTGCCAGCAGCTCCCTAGGCTCCTACGAGCAGTACTTC. It yields the protein CASSSLGSYEQYF. Combining the CDR3 with reference TRBV13 and TRBJ2-7 gives the whole variable domain AAGVIQSPRHLIKEKRETATLKCYPIPRHDTVYWYQQGPGQDPQFLISFYEKMQSDKGSIPDRFSAQQFSDYHSELNMSSLELGDSALYFCASSSLGSYEQYFGPGTRLTVT.

The chain carries TRBV3-1 (or the pseudogene TRBV3-2) and TRBJ1-1; a weak D match, TRBD1 (5 bases). The ends were cut back, 4 bases at V and 8 bases at J, with 8 bases in the middle. The CDR3 is made up of 11 amino acids. Germline V gene lookup returns CDR1 LGHDT and CDR2 YNNKEL (reference sequence). CDR3 protein: CASSRGREAFF. In DNA form, the CDR3 reads TGTGCCAGCAGCCGGGGCAGAGAAGCTTTCTTT.

Points on this clone: The junction shows a germline mismatch at one end, possibly a read error. J is TRBJ1-5 and V is TRBV2; D is possibly TRBD1 (5 bases). The CDR3 is made up of 13 amino acids. CDR1 SNHLY and CDR2 FYNNEI come from the germline V gene. Here the CDR3 DNA reads TGTGCCAGCGTGGAGTGGGGGGATCAACCCCAGCATTTT. Its translation is CASVEWGDQPQHF.

This clone has just a few counts. The same CDR3 arises from other DNA sequences in this sample as well. This chain uses TRBV5-1 with TRBJ2-5, with a weak D call TRBD1 (5 bases). V was pared by 0 bases and J by 5 bases, with 5 bases between. The CDR3 covers 12 residues. CDR1 is SGHRS and CDR2 is YFSETQ in the germline V gene. CDR3 loop: CASSLDRETQYF. Written as DNA, the CDR3 is TGCGCCAGCAGCTTGGACAGGGAGACCCAGTACTTC. The variable domain in full, completed from reference TRBV5-1 and TRBJ2-5, reads KAGVTQTPRYLIKTRGQQVTLSCSPISGHRSVSWYQQTPGQGLQFLFEYFSETQRNKGNFPGRFSGRQFSNSRSEMNVSTLELGDSALYLCASSLDRETQYFGPGTRLLVL.

This rearrangement joins TRBV21-1 to TRBJ1-2; the D call TRBD1 from the table was never checked on the DNA. TRBV21-1 is a known pseudogene. CDR3 length: 15 amino acids. The CDR3 loop is CASSLQGQGDYGYTF. The CDR3 DNA follows: TGTGCCAGCAGCCTCCAGGGACAGGGGGACTATGGCTACACCTTC.

This chain links TRBV29-1 with TRBJ2-2; D unresolved. Trimming removed 5 bases from V and 7 bases from J, with 11 bases in between. This CDR3 is built from 12 residues. The germline V gene encodes CDR1 SQVTM and CDR2 ANQGSEA. CDR3 amino acids: CSVSGMVGELFF. The CDR3, as DNA: TGCAGCGTTTCAGGAATGGTCGGGGAGCTGTTTTTT.

The rearrangement joins TRBV7-2 to TRBJ2-3; unclear D gene. Germline CDR1 and CDR2: SGHTA and FQGNSA. Trimming cost V 6 bases and J 6 bases, with 13 bases left between them. The CDR3 spans 13 residues. CDR3 DNA sequence: TGTGCCAGCAGTTACGAGAATATGGATACGCAGTATTTT. Its translation is CASSYENMDTQYF.

As to this clone: Different DNA sequences within this sample yield the same CDR3. The genes are TRBV27 and TRBJ1-6; no clear D gene. Trimming took 3 bases from V and 2 from J, leaving 5 bases between them. This CDR3 contains 14 residues. Germline CDR1 is MNHEY and CDR2 is SMNVEV (reference sequence). The CDR3: CASSFSAYNSPLHF. The DNA of the CDR3 is TGTGCCAGCAGTTTTTCGGCCTATAATTCACCCCTCCACTTT.

The CDR3 protein is CASSTSRGDSDYGYTF. Written as DNA, the CDR3 is TGTGCCAGCTCAACGTCAAGGGGGGACAGTGACTATGGCTACACCTTC. The V gene is TRBV18, the J gene TRBJ1-2; the match to TRBD1 covers 7 bases. J lost 3 bases, V lost 5 bases, and 12 bases had no gene match. The CDR3 extends over 16 amino acids. Germline lookup yields CDR1 KGHSH and CDR2 LQKENI.

The gene calls are TRBV3-1 (or the pseudogene TRBV3-2) and TRBJ2-7; TRBD2 matches at 10 bases. The V gene end was trimmed by 1 base and the J gene end by 6 bases; junction bases not matched to a gene: 6. The length of the CDR3 is 15 residues. From germline, CDR1 is LGHDT and CDR2 YNNKEL (reference sequence). The CDR3 sequence is CASSQASSGSREQYF. In DNA form, the CDR3 reads TGTGCCAGCAGCCAAGCTTCTAGCGGGAGTCGCGAGCAGTACTTC.

This chain connects TRBV30 to TRBJ2-2; 10 bases are shared with TRBD1. Germline V gene data show CDR1 as GTSNPN and CDR2 as SVGIG (reference sequence). The V gene end was trimmed by 5 bases and the J gene end by 8 bases; junction bases not matched to a gene: 5. This CDR3 has 13 residues. CDR3 loop: CAWGQGVAGELFF. The DNA of the CDR3 is TGTGCCTGGGGACAGGGGGTTGCGGGGGAGCTGTTTTTT.

The table lists this clone with a count of one. The rearrangement uses TRBV28 and TRBJ1-3; a weak D match, TRBD1 (6 bases). The V end was cut by 8 bases, the J end by 6 bases, with 20 bases between. The CDR3 runs to 15 residues. Germline CDR1 is MDHEN and CDR2 is SYDVKM. The CDR3 nucleotides are TGTGCCAGCGGAACCTCCGGGACACCAAAAAACACCATATATTTT. It encodes CASGTSGTPKNTIYF.

The genes are TRBV5-1 and TRBJ2-1, with 14 bases that match TRBD2. Looked up from germline, CDR1 is SGHRS and CDR2 is YFSETQ. With V trimmed by 0 bases and J by 6 bases, 2 bases remained unmatched. The CDR3 contains 16 residues. CDR3 DNA sequence: TGCGCCAGCAGCTTGGCGGGACTAGCGGGAGCCAATGAGCAGTTCTTC. Translating gives CASSLAGLAGANEQFF.

This clone occurred a few times. This chain uses TRBV28 with TRBJ1-4; D is ambiguous. The CDR3 spans 14 residues. CDR1 and CDR2 from the germline V gene are MDHEN and SYDVKM. V was cut by 6 bases and J by 3 bases, with 11 bases left in between. The CDR3 is CASSPGSSNEKLFF. CDR3 nucleotides: TGTGCCAGCAGCCCCGGGTCTTCTAATGAAAAACTGTTTTTT.

The chain uses TRBV5-5 and TRBJ2-1; 8 positions agree with TRBD1. There are 15 residues in the CDR3. The trim removed 1 base at V and 8 bases at J, leaving 8 bases unmatched. Germline loops: CDR1 SGHKS, CDR2 YYEKEE (reference sequence). DNA for the CDR3: TGTGCCAGCAGCTTGTCAGGACAGGGTAATTATGAGCAGTTCTTC. Encoded protein: CASSLSGQGNYEQFF.

The genes are TRBV2 and TRBJ1-4; 10 bases match TRBD1. The germline V gene encodes CDR1 SNHLY and CDR2 FYNNEI. After removal of 5 bases from V and 3 bases from J, the junction contained 9 bases not matched to a gene. The CDR3 is made up of 17 amino acids. The CDR3 loop is CASSTRTGGVANEKLFF. CDR3 bases: TGTGCCAGCAGTACTCGGACAGGGGGAGTTGCTAATGAAAAACTGTTTTTT.

Comments on this clone: A read error may produce the germline difference seen at one junction end. Other nucleotide sequences in the sample specify the same CDR3. The rearrangement links TRBV16 to TRBJ1-5; the D is unclear. The CDR3 is 13 amino acids. Per the germline V gene, CDR1 is KGHSY and CDR2 is FQNENV. The CDR3 region is CASSHGRDQPQHF. DNA for the CDR3: TGTGCCAGCAGCCATGGGAGGGATCAGCCTCAGCATTTT. The entire variable domain, with the rest obtained from reference TRBV16 and TRBJ1-5, is as follows: GEEVAQTPKHLVRGEGQKAKLYCAPIKGHSYVFWYQQVLKNEFKFLISFQNENVFDETGMPKERFSAKCLPNSPCSLEIQATKLEDSAVYFCASSHGRDQPQHFGDGTRLSIL.